Each of the 2 T cell receptor beta chains below was sequenced from the same sample in a study of blood T cell repertoires in COVID-19. The assay was immunoSEQ multiplex PCR, and TCRdb's table has in-frame clones only and misses some. Of 210,000 or so clones listed, about nine tenths are singletons. What was sequenced was peripheral blood. All receptors derive from a woman aged 55-70 years with acute or convalescent COVID-19.

The rearrangement links TRBV28 to TRBJ1-2; TRBD1 matches 10 bases. CDR3 length: 17 amino acids. J gave up 3 bases and V 5 bases, and 12 bases lay outside the gene matches. The germline gives CDR1 MDHEN, CDR2 SYDVKM. The CDR3 sequence is CASSTPDPGQGHYGYTF. The CDR3 region has the DNA TGTGCCAGCAGTACCCCGGACCCGGGACAGGGGCACTATGGCTACACCTTC.

This CDR3 reads CASSPGGQEYEQYF. Here the CDR3 DNA reads TGTGCCAGCAGCCCTGGGGGACAGGAGTACGAGCAGTACTTC. The rearrangement joins TRBV11-3 to TRBJ2-7; 8 nucleotides agree with TRBD1. The CDR3 covers 14 residues. Germline loops: CDR1 SGHNT, CDR2 YENEEA. The J segment lost 4 bases and the V segment lost 5 bases, leaving 7 bases of the junction unmatched.